This TCR beta chain was sequenced during a study of T-cell reconstitution after alpha-beta-depleted transplantation in children listed by TCRdb under 2016. Broadly, across the study: Using TCR repertoire profiling, the study quantitatively followed how T-cell immune reconstitution unfolded in children after TCRalphabeta/CD19-depleted allogeneic hematopoietic cell transplantation.

Including the terminal cysteine and phenylalanine, the CDR3 comprises 17 residues. The kept DNA is CDR3 alone, 51 bases in frame from the first base. As encoded in the germline V gene (reference sequence), CDR1 is LGHDT while CDR2 is YNNKEL. For this chain, trimming is 11 bases at the V end and 2 bases at the J end, and the number of junction bases without a gene match is 21. Details on this clonotype: Its antigen is currently not known. No qualities accompany the bases; no much larger clone lies one base away.

The library was obtained by PCR. The instrument given in TCRdb is Illumina HiSeq 2500. Molecular barcoding was employed in the preparation of TCR libraries, with unique molecular identifiers being used to normalize TCRbeta repertoire quantification. TCRdb reanalyzed the raw reads on its own, using fastp at Q25 for trimming and MiXCR for clone calling, and kept in-frame beta chains. A single entry per CDR3 protein holds the most common genes and DNA from its merged rows. The sample table shows about 610,000 distinct CDR3 sequences, and roughly a tenth are seen once. The leading ten clones occupy about 4.3% of the sample.

The material sequenced was PBMCs from the stem cell graft donor, taken from the stem cell graft. Rearrangement joined TRBV3-1 to TRBJ2-7, and TRBD2 matches 7 of the central bases. The TCR sequence derives from a human donor who donated a stem cell graft to a child with acute myeloid leukemia. CDR3 region: CACTHSRSRTSAYEQYF. The DNA reads as follows: TGTGCCTGCACCCACTCACGCAGTCGGACTAGTGCCTACGAGCAGTACTTC.